The T cell receptor beta chain described here comes from a study of shared clonotypes between healthy human individuals. In the study overall: CD4 naive and memory got three plates each, CD8 naive two, CD8 memory one.

Of note for this clone: Within the sample, other DNA sequences also encode this same CDR3.

Germline CDR1 SGHNT, CDR2 YYREEE (reference sequence). V lost 4 bases and J lost 5; bases outside the gene matches: 6. The CDR3 sequence is 15 residues long. In the authors' methods: For the immunoSEQ data, sequences were junction-only without quality scores, so filtering differed. Measured with immunoSEQ multiplex PCR; TCRdb has only the in-frame clones, and not every one. Clone size and V and J calls were adopted from that table, with D and trimming inferred from the DNA. The sample has approximately 1,500,000 clones, around 98% seen once; the top ten hold 0.45%. The chain has TRBV5-4 and TRBJ1-4; TRBD1 agrees at 9 bases. This sequence originates from a man aged 30 to 39 in good health. Sequenced: naive CD4+ T cells sorted from blood. Noted subset: CD45RA+ positively selected. As DNA, the CDR3 is TGTGCCAGCAGCCTGGGTGGACAGGGGAATGAAAAACTGTTTTTT. This encodes CASSLGGQGNEKLFF.